The 19 T cell receptor beta chains below come from one sample, sequenced in a study of blood T cells in healthy people across ages. It was with a sample-barcoded 5' primer and a J-beta primer mix that a second PCR of about 7 to 12 cycles was run. MiXCR, run by TCRdb on the 5' RACE reads, gives a single entry per CDR3 protein. The sample includes about 1.6 million distinct CDR3 sequences, almost 35% seen only once; the top ten take approximately 10%. Material for sequencing was blood. These receptors were taken from a woman aged 25-40 years in good health.

This clonotype was counted a few times. This chain uses TRBV7-6 with TRBJ2-3; D call uncertain. The germline V gene encodes CDR1 SGHVS and CDR2 FNYEAQ. This CDR3 comprises 15 residues. V lost 1 base, J lost 2 bases, and 10 bases lay in between. CDR3: CASSLGAQSTDTQYF. The CDR3 DNA follows: TGTGCCAGCAGCTTAGGGGCCCAATCCACAGATACGCAGTATTTT. Full variable domain (missing parts from reference TRBV7-6 and TRBJ2-3): GAGVSQSPRYKVTKRGQDVALRCDPISGHVSLYWYRQALGQGPEFLTYFNYEAQQDKSGLPNDRFSAERPEGSISTLTIQRTEQRDSAMYRCASSLGAQSTDTQYFGPGTRLTVL.

The chain employs TRBV2 and TRBJ2-7; 9 bases are a match to TRBD1. This CDR3 comprises 13 residues. Germline trimming cut 4 bases from V and 6 bases from J; bases unmatched to any gene: 4. Germline V gene data show CDR1 as SNHLY and CDR2 as FYNNEI. The CDR3 reads CASSADRGGEQYF. The CDR3, as DNA: TGTGCCAGCAGTGCTGACAGGGGGGGCGAGCAGTACTTC.

In its sample, this clonotype was seen many times. This chain connects TRBV29-1 to TRBJ2-1; D is perhaps TRBD2 (6 bases). Germline V gene sequence: CDR1 SQVTM, CDR2 ANQGSEA. This CDR3 is built from 15 residues. Trimming removed 4 bases from V and 4 bases from J, with 17 bases in between. The CDR3 region is CSVGGGVRSYNEQFF. The CDR3 DNA sequence: TGCAGCGTTGGGGGAGGCGTTCGGAGTTACAATGAGCAGTTCTTC.

This clonotype was seen only a few times. The chain joins TRBV27 to TRBJ2-5, with TRBD1 matching over 8 bases. The last part of the DNA fits TRBJ2-7 better; the J call may be wrong. Germline values: CDR1 MNHEY, CDR2 SMNVEV (reference sequence). The CDR3 sequence is 14 residues long. CDR3 DNA sequence: TGTGCCAGCAGCCCCGGGACAGGACGCTGCGAGCAGTACTTC. It codes for CASSPGTGRCEQYF.

V usage is TRBV28 and J usage is TRBJ2-3, with D perhaps given as TRBD1 or TRBD2 (5 bases each). This CDR3 is 13 amino acids long. Germline loops: CDR1 MDHEN, CDR2 SYDVKM. V lost 5 bases and J 14 bases, leaving 20 bases between the germline ends. In DNA form, the CDR3 reads TGTGCCAGCAGTCCCCCCGGGGCCCTTAATGTGTATTTT. Translated, it gives CASSPPGALNVYF.

Here the CDR3 reads CASSKAAAQPQHF. The CDR3 nucleotides are TGTGCCAGCAGCAAAGCCGCTGCTCAGCCCCAGCATTTT. The chain couples TRBV21-1 to TRBJ1-5. TRBV21-1 is marked as a pseudogene. This CDR3 region has 13 residues.

V and J are TRBV6-1 and TRBJ2-2, with 9 bases aligning to TRBD1. Losses at the gene ends were 6 bases for V and 2 bases for J; bases not matched to a gene: 4. Germline V gene data show CDR1 as MNHNS and CDR2 as SASEGT. The CDR3 totals 15 residues. The CDR3 region is CASRWGQGNTGELFF. Here the CDR3 DNA reads TGTGCCAGCAGGTGGGGACAGGGAAACACCGGGGAGCTGTTTTTT.

This clonotype was detected a few times. CDR3 in DNA: TGCGCCAGCAGCCAGGAACAGGGGGGCTCCTACAATGAGCAGTTCTTC. Its translation is CASSQEQGGSYNEQFF. V and J are TRBV4-1 and TRBJ2-1; 8 bases match TRBD1. Germline V gene data show CDR1 as MGHRA and CDR2 as YSYEKL. Unmatched junction bases numbered 4, after V lost 3 bases and J lost 0 bases. The CDR3 consists of 16 residues.

This clonotype came up a few times. The rearrangement links TRBV3-1 to TRBJ1-2; D is unresolved. Germline V lookup: CDR1 LGHDT, CDR2 YNNKEL (reference sequence). Trimming took 7 bases from V and 3 from J, leaving 18 bases between them. The CDR3 loop spans 15 amino acids. CDR3 region: CASNPIGGSDYGYTF. The CDR3, as DNA: TGTGCCAGCAACCCGATCGGAGGTTCGGACTATGGCTACACCTTC.

This chain connects TRBV15 to TRBJ2-2; D gene uncertain. CDR3 length: 16 residues. The V and J ends lost 1 base and 3 bases respectively, with 12 bases between them. Per germline, CDR1 LNHNV and CDR2 YYDKDF (reference sequence). The CDR3 DNA reads TGTGCCACCAGCAGAGTCACCGTTGGGGACACCGGGGAGCTGTTTTTT. Translating gives CATSRVTVGDTGELFF.

Only one count was recorded for this clonotype. A clone one base away is much larger, so this may be a read error. The chain employs TRBV7-2 and TRBJ1-5; D gene unclear. V was cut by 5 bases and J by 5 bases, with 7 bases left in between. Germline CDR1 SGHTA, CDR2 FQGNSA. The CDR3 consists of 12 residues. CDR3 DNA sequence: TGTGCCAGCAGCCCCCAACATCAGCCCCAGCATTTT. It is translated as CASSPQHQPQHF.

J is TRBJ2-7 and V is TRBV6-1; D tentatively reads TRBD1 or TRBD2 (6 bases each). V lost 4 bases, J lost 4 bases, and 20 bases lay in between. Germline CDR1 is MNHNS and CDR2 is SASEGT. CDR3 length: 16 residues. The CDR3, as DNA: TGTGCCAGCAGTGTGGAGGGCCGGGACACAATTTACGAGCAGTACTTC. It is translated as CASSVEGRDTIYEQYF.

The chain employs TRBV27 and TRBJ2-1; weak D call: TRBD2 (5 bases). Germline CDR1 and CDR2: MNHEY and SMNVEV (reference sequence). This CDR3 is built from 15 residues. Trimming pared 6 bases from V and 3 bases from J, leaving 15 bases between. CDR3 amino acids: CASSSPPRGYNEQFF. In nucleotides, the CDR3 is TGTGCCAGCAGCTCACCCCCTCGGGGCTACAATGAGCAGTTCTTC.

The gene calls are TRBV6-2 or TRBV6-3 and TRBJ2-1; TRBD2 might be the D (5 bases). This CDR3 region has 14 residues. Per the germline V gene, CDR1 is MNHEY and CDR2 is SVGEGT. V lost 7 bases and J 6 bases, leaving 16 bases between the germline ends. The CDR3 DNA follows: TGTGCCAGCAATACTAGAGCTGAGGGCAATGAGCAGTTCTTC. Protein product: CASNTRAEGNEQFF.

V usage is TRBV7-2 and J usage is TRBJ2-1; a possible D gene is TRBD2 (7 bases). Germline CDR1 SGHTA, CDR2 FQGNSA. This CDR3 is 15 amino acids long. Trimming took 3 bases from V and 7 from J, leaving 16 bases between them. CDR3 protein: CASSFMWGGRNEQFF. Written as DNA, the CDR3 is TGTGCCAGCAGCTTCATGTGGGGGGGCAGGAATGAGCAGTTCTTC.

This clonotype appeared a few times. V is TRBV27 and J is TRBJ2-1; either TRBD1 or TRBD2 may supply D (5 bases each). In germline, CDR1 is MNHEY, CDR2 SMNVEV (reference sequence). The CDR3 length is 15 residues. Deletions cut 6 bases from V and 2 bases from J, with 14 bases between. The CDR3 nucleotides read TGTGCCAGCAGCCATAGGGGAGACCCCTACAATGAGCAGTTCTTC. This sequence encodes CASSHRGDPYNEQFF.

This clonotype was recorded a few times. The chain carries TRBV28 and TRBJ2-7; 7 bases are shared with TRBD2. CDR3 length equals 14 residues. Unmatched junction bases numbered 10, after V lost 5 bases and J lost 6 bases. CDR1 is MDHEN, CDR2 SYDVKM, per germline. Written as DNA, the CDR3 is TGTGCCAGCAGTCCGGCAGTAGCGGGCTCCGAGCAGTACTTC. The encoded protein is CASSPAVAGSEQYF. Together with reference TRBV28 and TRBJ2-7, the CDR3 gives the full variable domain: DVKVTQSSRYLVKRTGEKVFLECVQDMDHENMFWYRQDPGLGLRLIYFSYDVKMKEKGDIPEGYSVSREKKERFSLILESASTNQTSMYLCASSPAVAGSEQYFGPGTRLTVT.

The chain employs TRBV20-1 and TRBJ1-6, with a weak D call TRBD1 (5 bases). The V and J ends lost 3 bases and 0 bases respectively, with 15 bases between them. The germline CDR1 and CDR2 sequences are DFQATT and SNEGSKA (reference sequence). This CDR3 comprises 17 residues. DNA of the CDR3: TGCAGTGCTAGGACGGGGGATACTAACTCCTATAATTCACCCCTCCACTTT. It encodes CSARTGDTNSYNSPLHF.

The chain uses TRBV28 and TRBJ2-1; 11 positions match TRBD2. The length of the CDR3 is 15 residues. V lost 4 bases to trimming and J lost 8 bases; unmatched junction nucleotides: 7. The germline V gene encodes CDR1 MDHEN and CDR2 SYDVKM. CDR3 in amino acids: CASSSATSGKYEQFF. The CDR3, as DNA: TGTGCCAGCAGTTCCGCGACTAGCGGGAAATATGAGCAGTTCTTC.